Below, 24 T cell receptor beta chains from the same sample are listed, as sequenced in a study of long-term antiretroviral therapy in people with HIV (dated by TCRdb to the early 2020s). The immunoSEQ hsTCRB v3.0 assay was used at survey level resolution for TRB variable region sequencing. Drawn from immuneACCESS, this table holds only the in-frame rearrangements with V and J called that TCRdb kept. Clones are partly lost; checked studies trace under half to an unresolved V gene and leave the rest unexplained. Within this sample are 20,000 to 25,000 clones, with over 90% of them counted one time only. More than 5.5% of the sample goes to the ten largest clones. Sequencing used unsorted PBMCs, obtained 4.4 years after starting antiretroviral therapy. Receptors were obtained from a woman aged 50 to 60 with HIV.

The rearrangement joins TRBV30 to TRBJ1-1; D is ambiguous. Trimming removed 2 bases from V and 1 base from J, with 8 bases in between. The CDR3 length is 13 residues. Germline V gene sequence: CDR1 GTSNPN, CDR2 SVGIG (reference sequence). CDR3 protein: CAWSRSQNTEAFF. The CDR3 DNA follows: TGTGCCTGGAGTCGCAGCCAGAACACTGAAGCTTTCTTT.

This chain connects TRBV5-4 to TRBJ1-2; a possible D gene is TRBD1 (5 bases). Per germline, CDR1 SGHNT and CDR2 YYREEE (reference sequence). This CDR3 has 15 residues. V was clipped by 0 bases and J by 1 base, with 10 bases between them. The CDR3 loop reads CASSLDRGVNYGYTF. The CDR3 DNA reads TGTGCCAGCAGCTTGGACCGGGGCGTTAACTATGGCTACACCTTC.

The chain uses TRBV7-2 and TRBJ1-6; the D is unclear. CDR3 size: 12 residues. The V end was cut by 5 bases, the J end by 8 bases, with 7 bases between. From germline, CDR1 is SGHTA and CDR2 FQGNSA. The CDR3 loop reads CASSLQYSPLHF. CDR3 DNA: TGTGCCAGCAGCCTGCAGTATTCACCCCTCCACTTT. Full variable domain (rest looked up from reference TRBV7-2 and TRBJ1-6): GAGVSQSPSNKVTEKGKDVELRCDPISGHTALYWYRQSLGQGLEFLIYFQGNSAPDKSGLPSDRFSAERTGGSVSTLTIQRTQQEDSAVYLCASSLQYSPLHFGNGTRLTVT.

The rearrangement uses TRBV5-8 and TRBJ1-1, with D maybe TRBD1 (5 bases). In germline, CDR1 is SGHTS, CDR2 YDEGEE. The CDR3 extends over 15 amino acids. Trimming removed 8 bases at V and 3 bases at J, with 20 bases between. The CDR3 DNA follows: TGTGCCAGTTTGCCGCGGGGGAGGAGGGACACTGAAGCTTTCTTT. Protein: CASLPRGRRDTEAFF.

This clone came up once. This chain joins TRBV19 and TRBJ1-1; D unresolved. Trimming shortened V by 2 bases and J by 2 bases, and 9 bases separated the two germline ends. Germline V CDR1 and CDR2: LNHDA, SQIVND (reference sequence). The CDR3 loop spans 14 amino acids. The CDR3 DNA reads TGTGCCAGTAGTATAAGTGGGGTCAACACTGAAGCTTTCTTT. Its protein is CASSISGVNTEAFF.

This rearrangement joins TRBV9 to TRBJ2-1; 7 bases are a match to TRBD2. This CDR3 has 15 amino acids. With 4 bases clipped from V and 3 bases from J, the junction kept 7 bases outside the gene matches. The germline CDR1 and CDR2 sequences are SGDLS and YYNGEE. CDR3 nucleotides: TGTGCCAGCAGCCCCGGGACTATCAACTACAATGAGCAGTTCTTC. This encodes CASSPGTINYNEQFF.

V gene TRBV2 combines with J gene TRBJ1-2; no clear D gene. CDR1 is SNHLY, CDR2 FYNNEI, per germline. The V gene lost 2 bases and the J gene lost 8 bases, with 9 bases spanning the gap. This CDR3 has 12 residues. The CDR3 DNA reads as TGTGCCAGCAGTGAACCAGGACGAGGCTACACCTTC. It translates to CASSEPGRGYTF.

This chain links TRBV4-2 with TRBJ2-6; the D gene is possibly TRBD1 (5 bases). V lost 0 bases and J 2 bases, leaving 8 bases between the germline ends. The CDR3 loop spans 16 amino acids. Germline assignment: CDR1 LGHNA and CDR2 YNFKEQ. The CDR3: CASSQDGRAGANVLTF. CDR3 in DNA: TGTGCCAGCAGCCAAGACGGCAGGGCTGGGGCCAACGTCCTGACTTTC.

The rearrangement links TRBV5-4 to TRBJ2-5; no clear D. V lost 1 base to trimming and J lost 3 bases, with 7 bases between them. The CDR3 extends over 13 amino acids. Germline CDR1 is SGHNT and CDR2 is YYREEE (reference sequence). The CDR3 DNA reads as TGTGCCAGCAGCTTGAAAGGAGAAGAGACCCAGTACTTC. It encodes CASSLKGEETQYF.

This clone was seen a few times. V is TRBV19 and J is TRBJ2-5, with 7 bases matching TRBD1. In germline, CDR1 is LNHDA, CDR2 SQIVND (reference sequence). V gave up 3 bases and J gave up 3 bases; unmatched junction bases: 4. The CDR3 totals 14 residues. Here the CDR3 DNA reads TGTGCCAGTAGTATGGCAGGGGGAGAAGAGACCCAGTACTTC. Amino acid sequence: CASSMAGGEETQYF.

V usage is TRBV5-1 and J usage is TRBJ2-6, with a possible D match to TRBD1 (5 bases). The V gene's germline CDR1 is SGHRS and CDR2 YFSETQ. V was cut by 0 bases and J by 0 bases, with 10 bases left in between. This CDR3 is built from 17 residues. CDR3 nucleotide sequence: TGCGCCAGCAGCTTGGGGGGCCCGAGCTCTGGGGCCAACGTCCTGACTTTC. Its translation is CASSLGGPSSGANVLTF.

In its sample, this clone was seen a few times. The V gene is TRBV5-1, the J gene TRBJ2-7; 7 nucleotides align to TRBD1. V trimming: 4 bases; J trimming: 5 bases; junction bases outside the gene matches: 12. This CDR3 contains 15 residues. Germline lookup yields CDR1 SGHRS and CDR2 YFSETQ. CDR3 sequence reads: CASSPLGTVPNEQYF. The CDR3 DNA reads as TGCGCCAGCAGCCCCCTCGGGACAGTTCCTAACGAGCAGTACTTC.

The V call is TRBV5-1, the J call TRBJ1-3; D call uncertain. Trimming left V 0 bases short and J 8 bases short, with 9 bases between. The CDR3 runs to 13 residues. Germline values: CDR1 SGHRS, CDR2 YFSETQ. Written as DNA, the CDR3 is TGCGCCAGCAGCTTGGCCAGGCGGGACACCATATATTTT. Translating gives CASSLARRDTIYF.

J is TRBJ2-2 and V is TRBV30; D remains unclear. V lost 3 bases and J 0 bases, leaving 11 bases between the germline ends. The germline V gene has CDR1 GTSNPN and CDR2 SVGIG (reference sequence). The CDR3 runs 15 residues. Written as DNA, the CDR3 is TGTGCCTGGAGAGACGGTCACGCGAACACCGGGGAGCTGTTTTTT. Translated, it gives CAWRDGHANTGELFF.

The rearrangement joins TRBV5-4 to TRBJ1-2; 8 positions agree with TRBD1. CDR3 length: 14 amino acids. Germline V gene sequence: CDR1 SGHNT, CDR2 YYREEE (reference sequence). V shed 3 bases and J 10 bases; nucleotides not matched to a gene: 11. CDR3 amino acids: CASSSFQGAPDYTF. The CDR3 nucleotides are TGTGCCAGCAGCTCATTTCAGGGGGCGCCTGACTACACCTTC.

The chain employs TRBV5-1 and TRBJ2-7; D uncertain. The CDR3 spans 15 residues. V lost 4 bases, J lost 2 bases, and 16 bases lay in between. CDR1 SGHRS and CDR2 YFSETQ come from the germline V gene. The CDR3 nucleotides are TGCGCCAGCAGCCCCGGTCAGAAAATCGCCTACGAGCAGTACTTC. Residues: CASSPGQKIAYEQYF.

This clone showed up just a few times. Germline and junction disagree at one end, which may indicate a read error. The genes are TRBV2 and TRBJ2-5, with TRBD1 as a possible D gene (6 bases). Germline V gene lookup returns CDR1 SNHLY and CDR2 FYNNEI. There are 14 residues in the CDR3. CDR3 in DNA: TGTGCCAGCAGTGAAACAGGGACCCAAGGGACCCAGTACTTC. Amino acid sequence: CASSETGTQGTQYF.

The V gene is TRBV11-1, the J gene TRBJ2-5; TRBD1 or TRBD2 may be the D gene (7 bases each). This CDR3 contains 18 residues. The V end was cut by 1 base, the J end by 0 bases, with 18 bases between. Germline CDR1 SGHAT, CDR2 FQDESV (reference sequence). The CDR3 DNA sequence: TGTGCCAGCAGCTTAGGCAGGGCAGGGGGGGGCTACCAAGAGACCCAGTACTTC. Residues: CASSLGRAGGGYQETQYF. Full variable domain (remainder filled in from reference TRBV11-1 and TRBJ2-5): EAEVAQSPRYKITEKSQAVAFWCDPISGHATLYWYRQILGQGPELLVQFQDESVVDDSQLPKDRFSAERLKGVDSTLKIQPAELGDSAMYLCASSLGRAGGGYQETQYFGPGTRLLVL.

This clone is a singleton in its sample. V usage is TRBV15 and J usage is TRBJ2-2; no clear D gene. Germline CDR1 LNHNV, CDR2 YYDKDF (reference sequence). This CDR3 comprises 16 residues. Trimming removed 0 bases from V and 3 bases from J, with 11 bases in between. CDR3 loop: CATSRDGVGYTGELFF. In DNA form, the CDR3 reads TGTGCCACCAGCAGAGATGGGGTTGGTTACACCGGGGAGCTGTTTTTT.

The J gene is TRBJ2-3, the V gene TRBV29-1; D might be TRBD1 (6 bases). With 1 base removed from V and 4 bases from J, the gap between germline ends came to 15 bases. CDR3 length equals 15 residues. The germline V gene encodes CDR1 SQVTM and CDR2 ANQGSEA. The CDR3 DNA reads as TGCAGCGTTGAAGCCCTACAGGGTTTCGCAGATACGCAGTATTTT. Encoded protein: CSVEALQGFADTQYF.

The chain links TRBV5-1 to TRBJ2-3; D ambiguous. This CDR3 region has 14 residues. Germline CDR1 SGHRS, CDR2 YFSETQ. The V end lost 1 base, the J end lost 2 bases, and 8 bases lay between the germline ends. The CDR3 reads CASSLRQNTDTQYF. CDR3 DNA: TGCGCCAGCAGCTTGAGGCAGAACACAGATACGCAGTATTTT.

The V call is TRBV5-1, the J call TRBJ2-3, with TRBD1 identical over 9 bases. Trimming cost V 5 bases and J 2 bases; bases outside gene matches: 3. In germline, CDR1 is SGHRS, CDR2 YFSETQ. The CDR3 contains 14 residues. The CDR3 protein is CASRGDRVTDTQYF. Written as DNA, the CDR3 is TGCGCCAGCAGGGGGGACAGGGTCACAGATACGCAGTATTTT.

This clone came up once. The CDR3 coding sequence is TGTGCCAGCAGCTTAAGTGGGGCTTACAATGAGCAGTTCTTC. The encoded protein is CASSLSGAYNEQFF. The V and J genes are TRBV7-2 and TRBJ2-1, with D perhaps matching TRBD1 (5 bases). This CDR3 comprises 14 residues. V was clipped by 2 bases and J by 4 bases, with 9 bases between them. From germline, CDR1 is SGHTA and CDR2 FQGNSA.

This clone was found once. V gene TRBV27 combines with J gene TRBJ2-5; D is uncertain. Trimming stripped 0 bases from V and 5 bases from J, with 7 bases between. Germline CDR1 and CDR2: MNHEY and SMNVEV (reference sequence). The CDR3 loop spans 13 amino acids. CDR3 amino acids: CASSLSVAETQYF. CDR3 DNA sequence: TGTGCCAGCAGTTTATCTGTGGCCGAGACCCAGTACTTC.